The 27 T cell receptor beta chains below all came from one sample that was sequenced in a study of T cell clusters in autoimmune cytopenias. TRB rearrangements were amplified by touch-down multiplex PCR with mixed TRB-A/B primers. For each CDR3 protein, TCRdb gives one entry from its re-call of the multiplex PCR reads, without DNA. The sample features about 4,200 distinct CDR3 sequences, with around 20% in its top ten. Roughly 40,000 genome equivalents of blood DNA were amplified for TRB. The same specimen was also included in a second study, on T cell repertoires in aging, cancer and after chemotherapy.

Sequencing was carried out using peripheral blood. These receptors originate from a human donor in good health.

Measured by frequency, this clonotype is medium-sized. The genes are TRBV5-1 and TRBJ2-3; TCRdb's D call, TRBD1, is unchecked because there is no DNA. This CDR3 is built from 14 residues. The germline V gene has CDR1 SGHRS and CDR2 YFSETQ. Here the CDR3 reads CASSLGQGGDTQYF.

This rearrangement joins TRBV5-1 to TRBJ2-1. This CDR3 comprises 13 residues. Germline V gene sequence: CDR1 SGHRS, CDR2 YFSETQ. CDR3 residues: CASTRRVDNEQFF.

This clonotype is labeled medium-sized based on frequency. The chain couples TRBV29-1 to TRBJ2-7; TCRdb reports TRBD1, a call that lacks DNA to check it against. CDR1 is SQVTM, CDR2 ANQGSEA, per germline. The CDR3 length is 14 residues. CDR3: CSVGTGVISYEQYF.

In terms of frequency, this clonotype is medium-sized. The chain employs TRBV10-2 and TRBJ2-3; TCRdb's assignment of TRBD2 cannot be checked, as there is no DNA. This CDR3 contains 14 residues. The germline V gene encodes CDR1 WSHSY and CDR2 SAAADI. CDR3 loop: CASLPAGGTDTQYF.

By frequency, this clonotype is medium-sized. The chain is built from TRBV6-1 and TRBJ2-1; TCRdb gives TRBD2 as the D gene, but with no DNA this cannot be confirmed. In germline, CDR1 is MNHNS, CDR2 SASEGT. The CDR3 has 15 amino acids. CDR3 loop: CASTLAGGSYNEQFF.

By frequency, this clonotype registers medium-sized. The CDR3 protein is CASHRGTNYGYTF. V usage is TRBV6-1 and J usage is TRBJ1-2; the D gene TCRdb calls, TRBD1, cannot be checked with no DNA. Germline-derived CDR1 and CDR2 are MNHNS and SASEGT. The length of the CDR3 is 13 residues.

The chain employs TRBV10-3 and TRBJ1-5; the D gene TCRdb calls, TRBD1, cannot be checked with no DNA. The CDR3 length is 14 residues. Germline CDR1 reads ENHRY; CDR2 reads SYGVKD. The CDR3 here is CAISEQQTGQPQHF.

By frequency, this clonotype is medium-sized. The chain employs TRBV5-1 and TRBJ2-3. The CDR3 runs to 12 residues. In germline, CDR1 is SGHRS, CDR2 YFSETQ. CDR3 sequence: CASSLPTDTQYF.

This clonotype is deemed medium-sized (0.01 to 0.1%) by its frequency. The CDR3 sequence is CAWRQLDSANTIYF. The rearrangement uses TRBV30 and TRBJ1-3. The CDR3 consists of 14 residues. Per the germline V gene, CDR1 is GTSNPN and CDR2 is SVGIG (reference sequence).

This clonotype counts as medium-sized by frequency. The rearrangement uses TRBV7-9 and TRBJ1-1; there is no DNA to check the TCRdb D call of TRBD1. Germline V lookup: CDR1 SEHNR, CDR2 FQNEAQ (reference sequence). CDR3 length: 15 amino acids. CDR3 sequence reads: CASSLRTGQNTEAFF.

Its frequency marks this clonotype as medium-sized (0.01 to 0.1%). V and J are TRBV6-5 and TRBJ2-2. This CDR3 is built from 14 residues. CDR1 is MNHEY, CDR2 SVGAGI, per germline. The CDR3 spells CASRVGADTGELFF.

The chain combines TRBV10-3 with TRBJ1-1. This CDR3 region has 12 residues. Germline loops: CDR1 ENHRY, CDR2 SYGVKD. CDR3 loop: CAIKQGNTEAFF.

The chain has TRBV5-1 and TRBJ1-1. Per the germline V gene, CDR1 is SGHRS and CDR2 is YFSETQ. The CDR3 is made up of 15 amino acids. The chain's CDR3 is CASSLDWSSSAEAFF.

This clonotype is labeled medium-sized based on frequency. CDR3 sequence: CASSSRQGSYTGELFF. This chain joins TRBV5-4 and TRBJ2-2; the TCRdb call, TRBD1, lacks DNA for checking. The CDR3 is 16 residues long. Germline V gene sequence: CDR1 SGHNT, CDR2 YYREEE (reference sequence).

The chain carries TRBV28 and TRBJ2-1; TCRdb proposes TRBD1, but this gene call is untestable without DNA. The germline V gene encodes CDR1 MDHEN and CDR2 SYDVKM. The CDR3 covers 14 residues. This chain's CDR3 is CASSFRGANNEQFF.

The chain employs TRBV6-5 and TRBJ1-1; TCRdb calls TRBD1, which cannot be checked without DNA. The CDR3 spans 15 residues. Germline V CDR1 and CDR2: MNHEY, SVGAGI. The CDR3 region is CASSYSRGQVEEAFF.

The chain links TRBV5-5 to TRBJ2-2; TCRdb returns TRBD2, unconfirmable since there is no DNA. Germline V gene data show CDR1 as SGHKS and CDR2 as YYEKEE (reference sequence). The CDR3 covers 18 residues. Here the CDR3 reads CASSQVWASGVNTGELFF.

V gene TRBV18 combines with J gene TRBJ1-1. This CDR3 is 14 amino acids long. Germline CDR1 KGHSH, CDR2 LQKENI. CDR3 residues: CASSPPGHLGEAFF.

This clonotype is identified as medium-sized (0.01 to 0.1%) from frequency. V gene TRBV6-1 combines with J gene TRBJ1-2; TCRdb lists TRBD1, though no DNA is available to test this call. From germline, CDR1 is MNHNS and CDR2 SASEGT. This CDR3 spans 14 amino acids. CDR3 region: CASSSTRGQNGYTF.

J is TRBJ1-1 and V is TRBV12-3 or TRBV12-4; with no DNA, the TCRdb D assignment of TRBD1 cannot be verified. The CDR3 contains 15 residues. The CDR3 spells CASSPRDGSNTEAFF.

Considering frequency, this clonotype is medium-sized. The chain is built from TRBV29-1 and TRBJ2-7; TCRdb outputs TRBD1, but without DNA this stays unchecked. Germline V gives CDR1 SQVTM, CDR2 ANQGSEA. The CDR3 loop spans 12 amino acids. The CDR3 loop reads CSGGTGSGEQYF.

Considering frequency, this clonotype is medium-sized. The chain carries TRBV30 and TRBJ1-1; TCRdb picks TRBD1, but there is no DNA to check that call. Germline values: CDR1 GTSNPN, CDR2 SVGIG (reference sequence). The CDR3 extends over 15 amino acids. The CDR3 reads CAWKKRGAENTEAFF.

This clonotype registers medium-sized by frequency. CDR3 protein: CASSTGQGTQETQYF. The chain carries TRBV19 and TRBJ2-5; TCRdb's D gene call, TRBD1, goes unchecked for lack of DNA. Germline V gives CDR1 LNHDA, CDR2 SQIVND (reference sequence). This CDR3 is 15 amino acids long.

According to its frequency, this clonotype is medium-sized. CDR3 in amino acids: CASSLSWGEAFF. J is TRBJ1-1 and V is TRBV13. CDR1 is PRHDT, CDR2 FYEKMQ, per germline (reference sequence). CDR3 size: 12 residues.

This chain uses TRBV6-1 with TRBJ2-7; TCRdb indicates TRBD2, and absent DNA this call remains unverified. Germline CDR1 is MNHNS and CDR2 is SASEGT. CDR3 length equals 14 residues. CDR3 residues: CASRASGEAYEQYF.

This clonotype is identified as medium-sized from frequency. The chain has TRBV5-6 and TRBJ2-3; TCRdb selects TRBD1, and the lack of DNA leaves this call unchecked. The CDR3 loop spans 12 amino acids. Germline CDR1 SGHDT, CDR2 YYEEEE. The CDR3 loop is CASSWSNRGQYF.

This clonotype shows up as medium-sized by frequency. The chain recombines TRBV29-1 with TRBJ1-2; as DNA is missing, the TRBD1 call by TCRdb cannot be tested. CDR1 and CDR2 (germline): SQVTM, ANQGSEA. The CDR3 is 13 amino acids. The CDR3 sequence: CSVERQGGYGYTF.